The clone carrying this T cell receptor beta chain has a count of ten or more. The antigen is not known. The authors ran a second PCR of 7 to 11 cycles using a sample-barcoded 5' primer and a J-beta primer mix. Tagging of each cDNA molecule was performed by a template-switch adaptor with 12 random nucleotides. In TCRdb, the 5' RACE reads were re-called with MiXCR into one record per CDR3 protein. The sample includes over a million distinct CDR3 sequences, approximately 42% of them seen just once. This sample stems from a study of blood T cells in healthy people across ages. The study's findings and limits: Researchers report that TCR beta diversity correlated strongly with naive T cell percentage. Unknown donor CMV status possibly confounded expanded clonotype changes.

The donors, all healthy, were Caucasians living in Russia, aged roughly 6 to 90. Germline V gene data show CDR1 as SQVTM and CDR2 as ANQGSEA. V lost 0 bases and J lost 5, with 11 bases in between. This CDR3 spans 14 amino acids. The sequence came from a woman between 18 and 30 years old in good health. The source material was blood. The V gene is TRBV29-1, the J gene TRBJ2-1; D may be TRBD2 (6 bases). CDR3 coding DNA: TGCAGCGTTGAAGACTGGAGGGGTAACAATGAGCAGTTCTTC. This codes for CSVEDWRGNNEQFF.